A single sample is the source of the 28 T cell receptor beta chains below, sequenced in a study of a mutant IDH1 vaccine in newly diagnosed glioma. Time point defined: week 23, last vaccination. In the vaccine, a single dose held 300 ug of the mutant IDH1 20-mer peptide, along with topical imiquimod. For these receptors, no antigen is known. This table comes from immunoSEQ multiplex PCR, and its TCRdb copy is limited to in-frame clones, with some not included. Found here are more than 20,000 clones, roughly 78% of them singletons; the top ten hold less than 15%. The material sequenced was PBMCs, taken from a glioma patient whose treatment included an IDH1 peptide vaccine. All receptors derive from a man aged 30 to 45 with glioma.

The chain employs TRBV6-1 and TRBJ1-1, with a tentative D call TRBD1 (5 bases). V was pared by 0 bases and J by 3 bases, with 8 bases between. Germline V gene lookup returns CDR1 MNHNS and CDR2 SASEGT. The CDR3 loop spans 14 amino acids. CDR3 nucleotide sequence: TGTGCCAGCAGTGAAGCGGCACAGGACACTGAAGCTTTCTTT. Translating gives CASSEAAQDTEAFF.

V is TRBV6-4 and J is TRBJ2-2; D is undetermined. The V end was cut by 3 bases, the J end by 6 bases, with 14 bases between. There are 15 residues in the CDR3. CDR1 and CDR2 from the germline V gene are MRHNA and SNTAGT. CDR3 amino acids: CASSEASPGPGELFF. CDR3 nucleotides: TGTGCCAGCAGTGAGGCTTCCCCTGGGCCCGGGGAGCTGTTTTTT.

This clone came up once. V usage is TRBV27 and J usage is TRBJ2-5, with D uncertain. Trimming took off 0 bases at V and 5 bases at J, with 10 bases between the two ends. The germline CDR1 and CDR2 sequences are MNHEY and SMNVEV (reference sequence). The CDR3 is 14 residues long. CDR3 coding DNA: TGTGCCAGCAGTTTATCGAAACACCGGGAGACCCAGTACTTC. It yields the protein CASSLSKHRETQYF.

The V call is TRBV10-3, the J call TRBJ1-2; D is unresolved. V lost 3 bases and J 7 bases, leaving 15 bases between the germline ends. Looked up from germline, CDR1 is ENHRY and CDR2 is SYGVKD. This CDR3 is 14 amino acids long. In DNA form, the CDR3 reads TGTGCCATCAGTGACCCGGATGGGTCTGGTGGCTACACCTTC. It yields the protein CAISDPDGSGGYTF.

V gene TRBV5-4 combines with J gene TRBJ1-2, with D possibly being TRBD1 (6 bases). The CDR3 loop spans 16 amino acids. The germline gives CDR1 SGHNT, CDR2 YYREEE (reference sequence). V was cut by 3 bases and J by 2 bases, with 17 bases left in between. The CDR3 bases are TGTGCCAGCAGCTCGGGGGGGGCAGGGAAAAACTATGGCTACACCTTC. It codes for CASSSGGAGKNYGYTF.

This clone was seen a single time. The rearrangement links TRBV15 to TRBJ2-3, with a tentative D call TRBD1 (5 bases). Germline CDR1 LNHNV, CDR2 YYDKDF (reference sequence). The germline V and J ends were trimmed by 5 bases and 0 bases, with 15 bases remaining between them. This CDR3 has 16 residues. This CDR3 is CATSFSGAPSTDTQYF. CDR3 sequence (DNA): TGTGCCACCAGCTTCAGTGGGGCCCCTAGCACAGATACGCAGTATTTT. The whole variable domain, filled in from reference TRBV15 and TRBJ2-3, reads DAMVIQNPRYQVTQFGKPVTLSCSQTLNHNVMYWYQQKSSQAPKLLFHYYDKDFNNEADTPDNFQSRRPNTSFCFLDIRSPGLGDTAMYLCATSFSGAPSTDTQYFGPGTRLTVL.

The genes are TRBV6-5 and TRBJ1-4; D is uncertain. The V end lost 5 bases, the J end lost 3 bases, and 10 bases lay between the germline ends. Per germline, CDR1 MNHEY and CDR2 SVGAGI. CDR3 length: 14 amino acids. CDR3 sequence: CASSRIGANEKLFF. The DNA of the CDR3 is TGTGCCAGCAGTCGTATCGGGGCTAATGAAAAACTGTTTTTT.

The rearrangement uses TRBV6-1 and TRBJ2-5; TRBD1 agrees at 8 bases. Germline assignment: CDR1 MNHNS and CDR2 SASEGT. CDR3 length: 16 amino acids. The V segment lost 0 bases and the J segment 5 bases; nucleotides outside the gene matches: 8. CDR3 DNA: TGTGCCAGCAGTGAAGCTTGGACAGGGTTCGAGGAGACCCAGTACTTC. As protein: CASSEAWTGFEETQYF.

The V call is TRBV18, the J call TRBJ1-1; D is uncertain. V was pared by 1 base and J by 1 base, with 7 bases between. The CDR3 extends over 14 amino acids. Germline CDR1 and CDR2: KGHSH and LQKENI. Written as DNA, the CDR3 is TGTGCCAGCTCACCACAGGAAGGGAACACTGAAGCTTTCTTT. It is translated as CASSPQEGNTEAFF. Together with reference TRBV18 and TRBJ1-1, the CDR3 gives the full variable domain: NAGVMQNPRHLVRRRGQEARLRCSPMKGHSHVYWYRQLPEEGLKFMVYLQKENIIDESGMPKERFSAEFPKEGPSILRIQQVVRGDSAAYFCASSPQEGNTEAFFGQGTRLTVV.

The rearrangement joins TRBV29-1 to TRBJ2-2, with 9 bases aligning to TRBD1. Trimming cost V 3 bases and J 3 bases; bases outside gene matches: 5. This CDR3 comprises 15 residues. Germline values: CDR1 SQVTM, CDR2 ANQGSEA. The CDR3 coding sequence is TGCAGCGTTGAGAACAGGGGGCGAGACACCGGGGAGCTGTTTTTT. This codes for CSVENRGRDTGELFF.

V and J are TRBV19 and TRBJ2-7; D is unclear. This CDR3 comprises 14 residues. Trimming stripped 1 base from V and 3 bases from J, with 10 bases between. The germline CDR1 and CDR2 sequences are LNHDA and SQIVND (reference sequence). The chain's CDR3 is CASSIAGGDYEQYF. The CDR3 DNA reads as TGTGCCAGTAGTATAGCGGGTGGAGACTACGAGCAGTACTTC.

CDR3: CASGKGDRLNEKLFF. DNA of the CDR3: TGTGCCAGCGGCAAGGGGGACAGGCTTAATGAAAAACTGTTTTTT. The chain carries TRBV6-1 and TRBJ1-4; 8 positions match TRBD1. The CDR3 spans 15 residues. Looked up from germline, CDR1 is MNHNS and CDR2 is SASEGT. The ends lost 8 bases at V and 4 bases at J; junction bases unmatched: 9.

This chain joins TRBV19 and TRBJ2-2, with TRBD1 as a possible D gene (5 bases). Germline V lookup: CDR1 LNHDA, CDR2 SQIVND (reference sequence). CDR3 size: 14 residues. Trimming stripped 6 bases from V and 4 bases from J, with 12 bases between. CDR3 protein: CASSVQGFTGELFF. The CDR3 region has the DNA TGTGCCAGTAGCGTTCAGGGATTCACCGGGGAGCTGTTTTTT.

There are a few counts of this clone. The chain links TRBV30 to TRBJ1-2, with D possibly being TRBD1 (6 bases). The V gene's germline CDR1 is GTSNPN and CDR2 SVGIG (reference sequence). V was cut by 7 bases and J by 7 bases, with 16 bases left in between. The CDR3 extends over 12 amino acids. The CDR3 sequence: CASKGGPPGYTF. The DNA for the CDR3 is TGTGCCTCTAAGGGGGGCCCCCCTGGCTACACCTTC.

This chain connects TRBV6-5 to TRBJ1-1; TRBD1 might be the D (5 bases). CDR3 length: 15 amino acids. Germline V gene sequence: CDR1 MNHEY, CDR2 SVGAGI. The V end lost 2 bases, the J end lost 6 bases, and 16 bases lay between the germline ends. The CDR3 DNA reads TGTGCCAGCAGTTACGCTGGGGCACGGTCCGCTGAAGCTTTCTTT. Its protein is CASSYAGARSAEAFF.

V gene TRBV7-9 combines with J gene TRBJ1-1; 8 bases are shared with TRBD1. Germline values: CDR1 SEHNR, CDR2 FQNEAQ (reference sequence). This CDR3 comprises 13 residues. J lost 5 bases, V lost 7 bases, and 6 bases had no gene match. Here the CDR3 reads CASIRTGRTEAFF. The CDR3 bases are TGTGCCAGCATCAGGACAGGGAGGACTGAAGCTTTCTTT.

The table lists this clone with a count of one. The rearrangement joins TRBV15 to TRBJ2-5; TRBD2 matches 12 bases. The V gene end was trimmed by 3 bases and the J gene end by 7 bases; junction bases not matched to a gene: 9. This CDR3 contains 16 residues. Germline lookup yields CDR1 LNHNV and CDR2 YYDKDF (reference sequence). DNA for the CDR3: TGTGCCACCAGCAGGACTAGCGGGAGTGGGGGGGGGACCCAGTACTTC. Encoded protein: CATSRTSGSGGGTQYF.

CDR3 sequence: CSVESDTSLGTEAFF. CDR3 sequence (DNA): TGCAGCGTTGAATCGGACACATCTTTAGGCACTGAAGCTTTCTTT. This chain uses TRBV29-1 with TRBJ1-1; D perhaps matches TRBD1 (5 bases). CDR1 and CDR2 (germline): SQVTM, ANQGSEA. With 2 bases removed from V and 4 bases from J, the gap between germline ends came to 17 bases. The CDR3 has 15 amino acids.

V and J are TRBV25-1 and TRBJ1-5; D gene unclear. Germline V gene lookup returns CDR1 MGHDK and CDR2 SYGVNS. The V gene lost 5 bases and the J gene lost 0 bases, with 8 bases spanning the gap. The CDR3 has 14 amino acids. CDR3 protein: CASSSVYSNQPQHF. The CDR3 coding sequence is TGTGCCAGCAGTTCGGTTTATAGCAATCAGCCCCAGCATTTT.

The chain joins TRBV27 to TRBJ1-1; TRBD1 aligns across 7 bases. The J segment lost 0 bases and the V segment lost 5 bases, leaving 9 bases of the junction unmatched. Germline V lookup: CDR1 MNHEY, CDR2 SMNVEV (reference sequence). The CDR3 is 16 amino acids. Here the CDR3 DNA reads TGTGCCAGCAGTACCGGGACAGCCCAAATGAACACTGAAGCTTTCTTT. Translating it yields CASSTGTAQMNTEAFF.

This chain uses TRBV7-6 with TRBJ2-3; 7 nucleotides line up with TRBD2. The CDR3 has 15 residues. With V trimmed by 5 bases and J by 3 bases, 8 bases remained unmatched. Per the germline V gene, CDR1 is SGHVS and CDR2 is FNYEAQ. The CDR3 sequence: CASSPLGSGTDTQYF. CDR3 coding DNA: TGTGCCAGCAGCCCCCTGGGTAGCGGGACAGATACGCAGTATTTT. Drawing the rest from reference TRBV7-6 and TRBJ2-3, the complete variable domain is GAGVSQSPRYKVTKRGQDVALRCDPISGHVSLYWYRQALGQGPEFLTYFNYEAQQDKSGLPNDRFSAERPEGSISTLTIQRTEQRDSAMYRCASSPLGSGTDTQYFGPGTRLTVL.

V usage is TRBV19 and J usage is TRBJ1-1; D call uncertain. The CDR3 extends over 13 amino acids. Germline V lookup: CDR1 LNHDA, CDR2 SQIVND (reference sequence). Trimming removed 2 bases from V and 10 bases from J, with 14 bases in between. The chain's CDR3 is CASSISPRAGAFF. CDR3 nucleotides: TGTGCCAGTAGTATAAGTCCCCGGGCGGGAGCTTTCTTT.

The chain has TRBV4-1 and TRBJ2-7; D may be TRBD1 or TRBD2 (5 bases each). The CDR3 spans 14 residues. V gave up 4 bases and J gave up 3 bases, with 13 bases separating them. Germline loops: CDR1 MGHRA, CDR2 YSYEKL. The CDR3 here is CASSRDGRLYEQYF. In DNA, the CDR3 is TGCGCCAGCAGCCGGGACGGAAGACTCTACGAGCAGTACTTC.

This chain links TRBV5-6 with TRBJ1-4, with 8 nucleotides matching TRBD1. Germline values: CDR1 SGHDT, CDR2 YYEEEE. Trimming at V came to 4 bases and at J to 4 bases, leaving 6 bases not matched to a gene. The CDR3 runs to 15 residues. As DNA, the CDR3 is TGTGCCAGCAGCGGAAGGACAGGGCTTAATGAAAAACTGTTTTTT. Protein product: CASSGRTGLNEKLFF.

This chain uses TRBV13 with TRBJ2-7; 9 bases line up with TRBD1. Germline V gene data show CDR1 as PRHDT and CDR2 as FYEKMQ (reference sequence). This CDR3 contains 14 residues. Trimming cost V 4 bases and J 5 bases; bases outside gene matches: 6. CDR3 region: CASSSSGQGHEQYF. The CDR3 bases are TGTGCCAGCAGCTCCTCGGGACAGGGCCACGAGCAGTACTTC. Drawing the rest from reference TRBV13 and TRBJ2-7, the complete variable domain is AAGVIQSPRHLIKEKRETATLKCYPIPRHDTVYWYQQGPGQDPQFLISFYEKMQSDKGSIPDRFSAQQFSDYHSELNMSSLELGDSALYFCASSSSGQGHEQYFGPGTRLTVT.

The chain joins TRBV7-7 to TRBJ2-7; perhaps TRBD2 as D (6 bases). The CDR3 covers 15 residues. V lost 4 bases and J 2 bases, leaving 15 bases between the germline ends. Germline V gene sequence: CDR1 SSHAT, CDR2 FNYEAQ (reference sequence). CDR3 loop: CASSSGGMGTYEQYF. The DNA of the CDR3 is TGTGCCAGCAGCTCAGGCGGGATGGGCACCTACGAGCAGTACTTC.

The gene calls are TRBV2 and TRBJ1-6, with TRBD1 identical over 9 bases. Germline CDR1 is SNHLY and CDR2 is FYNNEI. V lost 6 bases and J lost 9; bases outside the gene matches: 6. The CDR3 consists of 14 residues. The CDR3 bases are TGTGCCAGCAGCGGGACAGGGAAAACTTCACCCCTCCACTTT. Encoded protein: CASSGTGKTSPLHF.

This sequence joins TRBV5-6 and TRBJ1-3, with D tentatively TRBD1 (6 bases). This CDR3 comprises 15 residues. Per germline, CDR1 SGHDT and CDR2 YYEEEE. Trimming left V 1 base short and J 2 bases short, with 10 bases between. The CDR3, as DNA: TGTGCCAGCAGCTTGTCGGGGGCGGCTGGAAACACCATATATTTT. Its translation: CASSLSGAAGNTIYF.